What follows are 26 T cell receptor beta chains derived from one specimen sequenced in a study of Ad26.COV2.S vaccination and SARS-CoV-2 variants. As for treatment: around 19 received Ad26.COV2.S at low or high dose, single or two shots; about 5 received placebo; per-sample allocation not given. Collection of samples fell on day 63 after the first vaccine or placebo injection. Clones were read by immunoSEQ multiplex PCR, and TCRdb kept only the in-frame ones, dropping some. The table records about 350,000 clones, approximately 86% of them present only once. Sequenced material: peripheral blood, taken in a trial of Ad26.COV2.S vaccine versus placebo. Every receptor here comes from a person aged 18-65 years who received the Ad26.COV2.S COVID-19 vaccine or a placebo.

This clone came up once. This chain links TRBV7-9 with TRBJ1-4, with no clear D. The CDR3 is 14 amino acids. The germline CDR1 and CDR2 sequences are SEHNR and FQNEAQ (reference sequence). The V and J ends lost 5 bases and 8 bases respectively, with 15 bases between them. Here the CDR3 reads CASSVPQENEKLFF. CDR3 nucleotides: TGTGCCAGCAGCGTACCACAAGAAAACGAAAAACTGTTTTTT.

The chain has TRBV6-5 and TRBJ1-1, with 9 bases lining up with TRBD1. Germline V CDR1 and CDR2: MNHEY, SVGAGI. The CDR3 length is 10 residues. With 6 bases clipped from V and 11 bases from J, the junction kept 1 base outside the gene matches. The CDR3 here is CASRQGAAFF. The CDR3 DNA sequence: TGTGCCAGCAGACAGGGGGCTGCTTTCTTT.

The chain has TRBV3-1 (or the pseudogene TRBV3-2) and TRBJ2-2, with D perhaps matching TRBD2 (6 bases). The CDR3 is 18 residues long. Germline loops: CDR1 LGHDT, CDR2 YNNKEL (reference sequence). Trimming shortened V by 2 bases and J by 6 bases, and 22 bases separated the two germline ends. The CDR3 bases are TGTGCCAGCAGCCAAAATTCGCGGGACCCCCTGCGAGCCGGGGAGCTGTTTTTT. Protein sequence: CASSQNSRDPLRAGELFF.

The chain carries TRBV28 and TRBJ1-2, with D unclear. CDR1 MDHEN and CDR2 SYDVKM come from the germline V gene. The CDR3 runs 14 residues. Deletions cut 6 bases from V and 8 bases from J, with 19 bases between. The CDR3, as DNA: TGTGCCAGCAGCACTACCCATCTTACGCGGGGCTACACCTTC. Its protein product is CASSTTHLTRGYTF.

This clone has just one count. This rearrangement joins TRBV10-3 to TRBJ1-4, with 10 bases matching TRBD1. This CDR3 comprises 13 residues. Per the germline V gene, CDR1 is ENHRY and CDR2 is SYGVKD. V shed 8 bases and J 5 bases; nucleotides not matched to a gene: 2. In DNA form, the CDR3 reads TGTGCCATCGGACAGGGGGGGAATGAAAAACTGTTTTTT. Translation gives CAIGQGGNEKLFF.

The chain couples TRBV2 to TRBJ1-2; no clear D. This CDR3 spans 14 amino acids. CDR1 and CDR2 (germline): SNHLY, FYNNEI. The germline V and J ends were trimmed by 0 bases and 4 bases, with 9 bases remaining between them. The CDR3 region is CASSEAGQSYGYTF. The CDR3 bases are TGTGCCAGCAGTGAAGCAGGGCAGTCCTATGGCTACACCTTC. Full variable domain (remainder filled in from reference TRBV2 and TRBJ1-2): EPEVTQTPSHQVTQMGQEVILRCVPISNHLYFYWYRQILGQKVEFLVSFYNNEISEKSEIFDDQFSVERPDGSNFTLKIRSTKLEDSAMYFCASSEAGQSYGYTFGSGTRLTVV.

This clone was counted only a few times. V gene TRBV6-4 combines with J gene TRBJ2-1; 9 positions match TRBD1. CDR3 length: 20 residues. Germline assignment: CDR1 MRHNA and CDR2 SNTAGT. The V segment lost 2 bases and the J segment 3 bases; nucleotides outside the gene matches: 17. CDR3 residues: CASSDPYSQLDRGVYNEQFF. The CDR3 DNA sequence: TGTGCCAGCAGTGACCCCTACTCCCAGCTGGACAGGGGAGTCTACAATGAGCAGTTCTTC.

This CDR3 is CASSLGMERKETQYF. CDR3 coding DNA: TGTGCCAGCAGCTTAGGAATGGAGAGGAAAGAGACCCAGTACTTC. V usage is TRBV11-2 and J usage is TRBJ2-5; the D is unclear. Germline V gene lookup returns CDR1 SGHAT and CDR2 FQNNGV. The CDR3 has 15 amino acids. The V end lost 1 base, the J end lost 3 bases, and 12 bases lay between the germline ends.

The chain combines TRBV23-1 with TRBJ1-5; perhaps TRBD1 as D (5 bases). TRBV23-1 is recorded as an ORF, its role being uncertain. CDR3 length: 12 residues. V was trimmed by 10 bases and J by 5 bases, leaving 12 bases between them. This CDR3 is CAIGRDDQPQHF. As DNA, the CDR3 is TGCGCCATCGGCAGGGACGATCAGCCCCAGCATTTT.

In this sample, this clone turned up a few times. The rearrangement joins TRBV3-1 (or the pseudogene TRBV3-2) to TRBJ2-7; TRBD2 might be the D (6 bases). The length of the CDR3 is 14 residues. V was trimmed by 3 bases and J by 4 bases, leaving 13 bases between them. Germline V gives CDR1 LGHDT, CDR2 YNNKEL (reference sequence). In DNA, the CDR3 is TGTGCCAGCAGCCACCAATCGCGGGGTTACGAGCAGTACTTC. This sequence encodes CASSHQSRGYEQYF.

This sequence joins TRBV28 and TRBJ1-3; no definite D call. The V gene's germline CDR1 is MDHEN and CDR2 SYDVKM. The CDR3 is made up of 15 amino acids. The V gene lost 7 bases and the J gene lost 3 bases, with 16 bases spanning the gap. The CDR3 DNA sequence: TGTGCCAGCATCCCCCCTGGCAGGATTGGAAACACCATATATTTT. Translating gives CASIPPGRIGNTIYF.

This chain connects TRBV19 to TRBJ2-5; TRBD2 matches 7 bases. V shed 1 base and J 5 bases; nucleotides not matched to a gene: 7. The CDR3 runs to 15 residues. Germline assignment: CDR1 LNHDA and CDR2 SQIVND (reference sequence). The CDR3 nucleotides read TGTGCCAGTAGTATAGCGGGCGGGAGTGGGGAGACCCAGTACTTC. Its protein product is CASSIAGGSGETQYF.

The chain has TRBV19 and TRBJ1-1; D gene unclear. The CDR3 runs 14 residues. Germline lookup yields CDR1 LNHDA and CDR2 SQIVND (reference sequence). The V gene lost 8 bases and the J gene lost 1 base, with 14 bases spanning the gap. CDR3 loop: CASRVGHENTEAFF. The CDR3 DNA reads as TGTGCCAGTCGGGTCGGGCACGAGAACACTGAAGCTTTCTTT.

This chain joins TRBV28 and TRBJ2-1; a weak D match, TRBD2 (6 bases). The CDR3 contains 15 residues. The ends were cut back, 2 bases at V and 5 bases at J, with 13 bases in the middle. Germline V gene sequence: CDR1 MDHEN, CDR2 SYDVKM. The CDR3 DNA is TGTGCCAGCAGTTTAATAGCGGAGGGGAACAATGAGCAGTTCTTC. Protein sequence: CASSLIAEGNNEQFF.

The chain carries TRBV18 and TRBJ2-1; 8 bases fit TRBD2. Germline-derived CDR1 and CDR2 are KGHSH and LQKENI. This CDR3 region has 15 residues. V lost 3 bases to trimming and J lost 5 bases; unmatched junction nucleotides: 6. CDR3: CASSPSSGSHNEQFF. CDR3 nucleotides: TGTGCCAGCTCACCTTCCAGCGGGAGTCACAATGAGCAGTTCTTC. The variable domain in full, completed from reference TRBV18 and TRBJ2-1, reads NAGVMQNPRHLVRRRGQEARLRCSPMKGHSHVYWYRQLPEEGLKFMVYLQKENIIDESGMPKERFSAEFPKEGPSILRIQQVVRGDSAAYFCASSPSSGSHNEQFFGPGTRLTVL.

The rearrangement links TRBV3-1 (or the pseudogene TRBV3-2) to TRBJ1-4; TRBD1 agrees at 11 bases. The germline V gene has CDR1 LGHDT and CDR2 YNNKEL (reference sequence). CDR3 length equals 15 residues. After removal of 3 bases from V and 7 bases from J, the junction contained 4 bases not matched to a gene. The CDR3 sequence is CASSHWDRGSEKLFF. CDR3 nucleotides: TGTGCCAGCAGCCACTGGGACAGGGGGTCTGAAAAACTGTTTTTT.

The J gene is TRBJ2-3, the V gene TRBV27, with no clear D. The V gene lost 3 bases and the J gene lost 2 bases, with 12 bases spanning the gap. This CDR3 contains 15 residues. The germline V gene encodes CDR1 MNHEY and CDR2 SMNVEV (reference sequence). CDR3 bases: TGTGCCAGCAGTTTGAGACTCCCTCTCACAGATACGCAGTATTTT. It specifies CASSLRLPLTDTQYF.

V gene TRBV24-1 combines with J gene TRBJ1-2; D call uncertain. Looked up from germline, CDR1 is KGHDR and CDR2 is SFDVKD. The CDR3 totals 14 residues. V lost 4 bases, J lost 4 bases, and 12 bases lay in between. CDR3 nucleotides: TGTGCCACCAGTGAGTCGTTTCTTTCCTATGGCTACACCTTC. Encoded protein: CATSESFLSYGYTF.

The chain couples TRBV10-1 to TRBJ2-1; D is perhaps TRBD2 (5 bases). In germline, CDR1 is WNHNN, CDR2 SYGVQD (reference sequence). This CDR3 region has 14 residues. V was pared by 11 bases and J by 8 bases, with 22 bases between. CDR3: CASKRSAGTHEQFF. The DNA for the CDR3 is TGCGCCTCCAAAAGATCCGCGGGTACGCATGAGCAGTTCTTC.

This chain connects TRBV7-2 to TRBJ2-3; TRBD2 matches 8 bases. The CDR3 runs 17 residues. CDR1 is SGHTA and CDR2 is FQGNSA in the germline V gene. Trimming cost V 5 bases and J 3 bases; bases outside gene matches: 13. CDR3 region: CASSPRVGGAETDTQYF. The DNA of the CDR3 is TGTGCCAGCAGCCCAAGGGTCGGGGGGGCGGAGACAGATACGCAGTATTTT.

The rearrangement joins TRBV24-1 to TRBJ2-1; D tentatively fits TRBD1 or TRBD2 (5 bases each). V gave up 3 bases and J gave up 8 bases, with 16 bases separating them. In germline, CDR1 is KGHDR, CDR2 SFDVKD. This CDR3 contains 15 residues. CDR3 coding DNA: TGTGCCACCAGTGATAGCCGGGACCTTTACGATGAGCAGTTCTTC. It translates to CATSDSRDLYDEQFF.

This clone has a single count. V and J are TRBV19 and TRBJ1-6; D may be TRBD1 (6 bases). This CDR3 spans 16 amino acids. Trimming shortened V by 8 bases and J by 1 base, and 15 bases separated the two germline ends. CDR1 and CDR2 from the germline V gene are LNHDA and SQIVND (reference sequence). The CDR3 DNA follows: TGTGCCAGTTGCGGGGCAGGGGTGTCCTATAATTCACCCCTCCACTTT. It translates to CASCGAGVSYNSPLHF.

The chain carries TRBV7-8 and TRBJ2-7, with D possibly being TRBD1 (6 bases). Trimming left V 5 bases short and J 2 bases short, with 16 bases between. Germline values: CDR1 SGHVS, CDR2 FQNEAQ. The CDR3 sequence is 15 residues long. The CDR3 loop is CASSRTRTETYEQYF. DNA for the CDR3: TGTGCCAGCAGCCGGACCCGGACAGAGACCTACGAGCAGTACTTC.

A few counts support this clone. Other DNA sequences in this specimen translate into the identical CDR3. The chain carries TRBV19 and TRBJ1-5; 10 bases line up with TRBD1. V dropped 6 bases and J dropped 2; count of bases not matched to a gene: 1. This CDR3 spans 14 amino acids. CDR1 LNHDA and CDR2 SQIVND come from the germline V gene (reference sequence). CDR3 in amino acids: CASSGQGGNQPQHF. In DNA form, the CDR3 reads TGTGCCAGTAGCGGACAGGGGGGCAATCAGCCCCAGCATTTT.

This clone was counted a few times. The V call is TRBV18, the J call TRBJ2-6; D might be TRBD1 (5 bases). V lost 5 bases, J lost 2 bases, and 13 bases lay in between. Looked up from germline, CDR1 is KGHSH and CDR2 is LQKENI. This CDR3 is 16 amino acids long. CDR3: CASSETAPAGANVLTF. The CDR3 DNA reads TGTGCCAGCTCAGAGACAGCGCCCGCTGGGGCCAACGTCCTGACTTTC.

This clone has only one observation. The chain carries TRBV10-3 and TRBJ1-2; D gene ambiguous. CDR1 ENHRY and CDR2 SYGVKD come from the germline V gene. Deletions cut 3 bases from V and 4 bases from J, with 9 bases between. The CDR3 spans 13 residues. The CDR3 spells CAISDAPSYGYTF. In nucleotides, the CDR3 is TGTGCCATCAGTGACGCTCCTTCCTATGGCTACACCTTC.